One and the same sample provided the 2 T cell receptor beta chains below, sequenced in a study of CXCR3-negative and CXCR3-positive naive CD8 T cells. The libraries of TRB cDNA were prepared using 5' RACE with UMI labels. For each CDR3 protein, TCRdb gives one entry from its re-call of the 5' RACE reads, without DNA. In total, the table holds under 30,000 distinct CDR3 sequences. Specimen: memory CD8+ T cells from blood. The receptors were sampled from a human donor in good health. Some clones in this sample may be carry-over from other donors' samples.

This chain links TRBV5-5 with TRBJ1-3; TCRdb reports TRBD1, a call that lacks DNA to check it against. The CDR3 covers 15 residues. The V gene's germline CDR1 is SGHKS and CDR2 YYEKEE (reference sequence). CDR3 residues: CASSMRTGEGNTIYF.

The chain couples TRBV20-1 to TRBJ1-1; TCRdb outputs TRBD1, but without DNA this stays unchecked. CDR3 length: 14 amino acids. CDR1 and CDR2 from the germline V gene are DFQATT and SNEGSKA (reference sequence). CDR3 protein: CSASKQGESTEAFF.